The TCR beta chain under discussion was sequenced for a study of blood T cell repertoires in COVID-19. About the study: Acute and convalescent COVID-19 samples came from the United States, Italy and Spain.

Germline loops: CDR1 MGHDK, CDR2 SYGVNS. The CDR3 consists of 12 residues. V was clipped by 3 bases and J by 7 bases, with 7 bases between them. Under the authors' procedure: How many nucleated cells were present was estimated from reference gene primer amplification. The repertoire was sequenced with immunoSEQ multiplex PCR; TCRdb's copy has only in-frame clones and lacks some. The V and J calls and the clone size are those of that table, but D and trimming were determined from the DNA. The sample carries about 250,000 clones, around 83% recorded once. The source is an elderly man with acute or convalescent COVID-19. V and J are TRBV25-1 and TRBJ1-5, with no clear D. Sequencing used peripheral blood. The CDR3 is CASSDPGQPQHF. The CDR3 region has the DNA TGTGCCAGCAGTGATCCTGGCCAGCCCCAGCATTTT.